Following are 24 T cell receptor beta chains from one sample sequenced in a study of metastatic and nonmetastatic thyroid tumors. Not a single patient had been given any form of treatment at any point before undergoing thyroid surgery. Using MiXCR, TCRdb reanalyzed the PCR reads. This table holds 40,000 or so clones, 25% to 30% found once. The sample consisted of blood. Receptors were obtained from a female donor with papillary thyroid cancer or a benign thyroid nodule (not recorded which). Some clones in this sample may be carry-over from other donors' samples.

CDR3 sequence: CASSLGGALPYNEQFF. CDR3 nucleotide sequence: TGTGCCAGCAGTTTAGGGGGGGCCCTACCCTACAATGAGCAGTTCTTC. The chain couples TRBV12-3 or TRBV12-4 to TRBJ2-1, with D perhaps matching TRBD1 or TRBD2 (6 bases each). This CDR3 has 16 residues. V shed 1 base and J shed 2 bases, with 12 bases lying between them.

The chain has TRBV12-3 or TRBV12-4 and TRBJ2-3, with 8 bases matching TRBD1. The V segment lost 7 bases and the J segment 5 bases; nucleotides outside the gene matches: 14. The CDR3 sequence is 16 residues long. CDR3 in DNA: TGTGCCAGCATCAGGAGTGGCAGGGGGCCGGGAGATACGCAGTATTTT. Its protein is CASIRSGRGPGDTQYF.

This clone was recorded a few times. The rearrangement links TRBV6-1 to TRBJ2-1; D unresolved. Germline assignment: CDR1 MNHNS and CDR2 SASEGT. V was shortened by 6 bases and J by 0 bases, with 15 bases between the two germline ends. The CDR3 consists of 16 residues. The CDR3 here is CASREALTGSYNEQFF. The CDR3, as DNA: TGTGCCAGCAGAGAGGCCCTAACCGGCTCCTACAATGAGCAGTTCTTC.

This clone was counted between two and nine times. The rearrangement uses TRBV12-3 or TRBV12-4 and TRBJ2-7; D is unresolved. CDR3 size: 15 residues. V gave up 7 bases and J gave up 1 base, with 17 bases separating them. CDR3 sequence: CASTAQGGTSYEQYF. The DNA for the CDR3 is TGTGCCAGCACAGCTCAAGGCGGAACGTCCTACGAGCAGTACTTC.

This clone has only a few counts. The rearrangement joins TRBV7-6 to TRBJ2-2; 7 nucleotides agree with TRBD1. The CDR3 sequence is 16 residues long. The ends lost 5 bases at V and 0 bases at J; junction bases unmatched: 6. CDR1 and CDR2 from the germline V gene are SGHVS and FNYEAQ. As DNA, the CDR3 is TGTGCCAGCAGCAACCTACAGGGGCCGAACACCGGGGAGCTGTTTTTT. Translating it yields CASSNLQGPNTGELFF.

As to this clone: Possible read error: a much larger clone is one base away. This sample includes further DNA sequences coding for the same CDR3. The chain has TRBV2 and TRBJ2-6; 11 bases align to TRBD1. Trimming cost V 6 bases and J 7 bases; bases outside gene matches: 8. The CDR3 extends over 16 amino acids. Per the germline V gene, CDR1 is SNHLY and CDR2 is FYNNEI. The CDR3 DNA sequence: TGTGCCAGCAGCGGACAGGGGGCCCTTGGTGCCAACGTCCTGACTTTC. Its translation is CASSGQGALGANVLTF.

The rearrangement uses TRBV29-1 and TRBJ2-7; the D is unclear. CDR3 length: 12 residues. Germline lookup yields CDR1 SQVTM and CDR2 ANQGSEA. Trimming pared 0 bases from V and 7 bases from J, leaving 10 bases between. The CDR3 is CSVEDLEGEQYF. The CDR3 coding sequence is TGCAGCGTTGAAGATCTTGAAGGGGAGCAGTACTTC.

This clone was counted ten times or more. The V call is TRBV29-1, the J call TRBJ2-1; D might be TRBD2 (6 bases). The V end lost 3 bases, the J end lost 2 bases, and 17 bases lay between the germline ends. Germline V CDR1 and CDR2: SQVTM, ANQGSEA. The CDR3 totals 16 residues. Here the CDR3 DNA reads TGCAGCGTTGAGCGGCCGGGACTTCTTACCTACAATGAGCAGTTCTTC. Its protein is CSVERPGLLTYNEQFF.

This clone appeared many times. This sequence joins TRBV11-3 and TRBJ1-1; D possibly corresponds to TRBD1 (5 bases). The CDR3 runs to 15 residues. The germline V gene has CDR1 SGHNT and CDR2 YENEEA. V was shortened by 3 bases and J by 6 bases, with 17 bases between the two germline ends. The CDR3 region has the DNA TGTGCCAGCAGCTTTGGCAGGGTTGGGTGCCCTGAAGCTTTCTTT. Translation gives CASSFGRVGCPEAFF.

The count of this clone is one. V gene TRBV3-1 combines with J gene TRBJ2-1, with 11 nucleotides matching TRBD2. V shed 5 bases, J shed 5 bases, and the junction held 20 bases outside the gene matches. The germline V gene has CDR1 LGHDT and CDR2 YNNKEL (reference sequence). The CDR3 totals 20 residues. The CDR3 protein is CASSVPGTSGPSLRDNEQFF. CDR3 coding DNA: TGTGCCAGCAGCGTACCAGGGACTAGCGGACCCTCTTTACGGGACAATGAGCAGTTCTTC.

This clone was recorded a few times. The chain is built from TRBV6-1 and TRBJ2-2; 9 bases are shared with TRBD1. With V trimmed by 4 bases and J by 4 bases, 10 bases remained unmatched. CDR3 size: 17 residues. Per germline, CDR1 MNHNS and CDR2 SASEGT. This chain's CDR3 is CASSGKLGQGFTGELFF. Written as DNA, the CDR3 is TGTGCCAGCAGTGGAAAATTGGGACAGGGTTTCACCGGGGAGCTGTTTTTT.

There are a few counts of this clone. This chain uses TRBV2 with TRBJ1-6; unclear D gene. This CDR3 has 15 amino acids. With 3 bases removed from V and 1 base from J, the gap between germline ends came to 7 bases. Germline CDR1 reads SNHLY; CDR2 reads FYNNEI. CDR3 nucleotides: TGTGCCAGCAGTGAGGGAGCATCCTATAATTCACCCCTCCACTTT. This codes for CASSEGASYNSPLHF.

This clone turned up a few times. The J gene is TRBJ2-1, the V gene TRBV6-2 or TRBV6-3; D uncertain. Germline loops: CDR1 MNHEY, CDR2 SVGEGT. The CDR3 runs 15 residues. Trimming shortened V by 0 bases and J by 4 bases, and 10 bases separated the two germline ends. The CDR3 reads CASSYSGQFYNEQFF. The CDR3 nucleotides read TGTGCCAGCAGTTACTCCGGGCAGTTTTACAATGAGCAGTTCTTC.

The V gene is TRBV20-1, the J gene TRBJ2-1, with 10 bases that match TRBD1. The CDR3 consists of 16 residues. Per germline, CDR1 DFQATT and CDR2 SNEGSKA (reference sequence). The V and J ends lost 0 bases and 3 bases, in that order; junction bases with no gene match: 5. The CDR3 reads CSARDTGDRGYNEQFF. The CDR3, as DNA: TGCAGTGCTAGAGATACGGGGGACAGGGGCTACAATGAGCAGTTCTTC.

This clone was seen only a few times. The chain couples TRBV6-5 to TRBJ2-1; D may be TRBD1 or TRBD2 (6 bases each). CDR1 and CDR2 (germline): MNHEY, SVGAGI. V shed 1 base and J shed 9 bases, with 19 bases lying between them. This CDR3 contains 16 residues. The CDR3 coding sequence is TGTGCCAGCAGTTACTATCAGGAGGGGGAGGACACTGAGCAGTTCTTC. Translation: CASSYYQEGEDTEQFF.

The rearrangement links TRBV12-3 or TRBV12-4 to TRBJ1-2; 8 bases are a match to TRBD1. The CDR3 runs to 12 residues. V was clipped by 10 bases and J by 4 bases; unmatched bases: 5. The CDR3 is CATTGVGYGYTF. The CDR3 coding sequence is TGTGCCACGACAGGGGTTGGCTATGGCTACACCTTC.

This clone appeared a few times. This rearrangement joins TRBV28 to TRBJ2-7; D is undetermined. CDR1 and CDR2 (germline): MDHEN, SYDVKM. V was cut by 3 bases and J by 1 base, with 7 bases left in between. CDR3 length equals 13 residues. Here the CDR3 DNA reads TGTGCCAGCAGTTTGTGGGATTCCTACGAGCAGTACTTC. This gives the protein CASSLWDSYEQYF. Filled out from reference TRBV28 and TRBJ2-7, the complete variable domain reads DVKVTQSSRYLVKRTGEKVFLECVQDMDHENMFWYRQDPGLGLRLIYFSYDVKMKEKGDIPEGYSVSREKKERFSLILESASTNQTSMYLCASSLWDSYEQYFGPGTRLTVT.

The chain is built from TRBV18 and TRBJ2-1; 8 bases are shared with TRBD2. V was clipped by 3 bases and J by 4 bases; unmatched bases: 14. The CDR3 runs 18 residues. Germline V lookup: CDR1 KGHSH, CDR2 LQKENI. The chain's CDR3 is CASSPLGPNGRDYNEQFF. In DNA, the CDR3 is TGTGCCAGCTCACCCCTGGGACCAAACGGGAGGGATTACAATGAGCAGTTCTTC. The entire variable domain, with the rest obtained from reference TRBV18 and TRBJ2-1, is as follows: NAGVMQNPRHLVRRRGQEARLRCSPMKGHSHVYWYRQLPEEGLKFMVYLQKENIIDESGMPKERFSAEFPKEGPSILRIQQVVRGDSAAYFCASSPLGPNGRDYNEQFFGPGTRLTVL.

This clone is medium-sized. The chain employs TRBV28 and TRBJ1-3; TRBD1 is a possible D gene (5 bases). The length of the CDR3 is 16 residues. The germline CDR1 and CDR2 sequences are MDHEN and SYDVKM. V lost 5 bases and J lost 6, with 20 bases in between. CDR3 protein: CASSQAQGSYLNTIYF. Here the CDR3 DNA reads TGTGCCAGCAGTCAAGCGCAGGGTAGTTATTTAAACACCATATATTTT. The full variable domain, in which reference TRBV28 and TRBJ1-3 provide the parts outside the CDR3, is DVKVTQSSRYLVKRTGEKVFLECVQDMDHENMFWYRQDPGLGLRLIYFSYDVKMKEKGDIPEGYSVSREKKERFSLILESASTNQTSMYLCASSQAQGSYLNTIYFGEGSWLTVV.

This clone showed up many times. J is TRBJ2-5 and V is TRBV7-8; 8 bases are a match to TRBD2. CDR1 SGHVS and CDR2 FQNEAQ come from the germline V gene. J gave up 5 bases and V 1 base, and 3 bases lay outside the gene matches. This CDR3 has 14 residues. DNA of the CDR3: TGTGCCAGCAGCTTAGGGACTAGCCGGGAGACCCAGTACTTC. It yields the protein CASSLGTSRETQYF.

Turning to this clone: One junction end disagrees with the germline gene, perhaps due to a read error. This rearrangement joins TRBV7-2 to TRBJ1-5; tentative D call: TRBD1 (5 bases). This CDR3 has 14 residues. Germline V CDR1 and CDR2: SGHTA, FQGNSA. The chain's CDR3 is CASSPGPNNQPHHF. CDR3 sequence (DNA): TGTGCCAGCAGCCCGGGGCCCAACAATCAGCCCCATCATTTC.

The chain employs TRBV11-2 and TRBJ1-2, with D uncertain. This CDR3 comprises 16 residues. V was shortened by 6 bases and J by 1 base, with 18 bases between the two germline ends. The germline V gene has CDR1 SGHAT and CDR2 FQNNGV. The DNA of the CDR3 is TGTGCCAGCAGTTCCTCCCGTGACATGGGTAACTATGGCTACACCTTC. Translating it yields CASSSSRDMGNYGYTF. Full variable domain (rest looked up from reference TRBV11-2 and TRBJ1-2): EAGVAQSPRYKIIEKRQSVAFWCNPISGHATLYWYQQILGQGPKLLIQFQNNGVVDDSQLPKDRFSAERLKGVDSTLKIQPAKLEDSAVYLCASSSSRDMGNYGYTFGSGTRLTVV.

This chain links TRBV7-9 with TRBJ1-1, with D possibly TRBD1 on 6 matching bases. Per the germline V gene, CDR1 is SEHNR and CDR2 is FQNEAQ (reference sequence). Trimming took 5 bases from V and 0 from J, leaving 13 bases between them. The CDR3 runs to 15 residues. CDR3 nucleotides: TGTGCCAGCAGCGTGCCCGGGACACTGAACACTGAAGCTTTCTTT. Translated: CASSVPGTLNTEAFF.

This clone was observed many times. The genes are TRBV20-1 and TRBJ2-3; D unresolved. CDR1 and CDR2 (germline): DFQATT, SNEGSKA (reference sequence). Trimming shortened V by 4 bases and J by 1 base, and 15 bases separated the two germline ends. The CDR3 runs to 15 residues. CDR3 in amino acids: CSATLPREGTDTQYF. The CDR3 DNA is TGCAGTGCTACCTTACCCCGTGAGGGCACAGATACGCAGTATTTT.